The following is a TCR beta chain sequence with its context. These data originate in a study of blood T cell repertoires in COVID-19. V trimming: 9 bases; J trimming: 4 bases; junction bases outside the gene matches: 4. CDR3 length: 12 residues. The germline V gene encodes CDR1 LNHDA and CDR2 SQIVND (reference sequence). Repertoires were generated with immunoSEQ multiplex PCR, while TCRdb's copy carries only in-frame clones and drops some. The sample lists 120,000 or so clones; around nine tenths were seen once. Material: peripheral blood. This receptor was obtained from a man in his 60s with COVID-19, enrolled during active disease. The rearrangement joins TRBV19 to TRBJ1-1; 8 bases agree with TRBD1. The CDR3 is CASRTGSTEAFF. For the CDR3, the DNA is TGTGCCAGCAGGACAGGGAGCACTGAAGCTTTCTTT.